A single sample gave rise to the 14 T cell receptor beta chains below, sequenced in a study of immune characterization of retroperitoneal liposarcoma. A single record per CDR3 protein comes from TCRdb applying MiXCR to the PCR reads. The repertoire holds roughly 9,300 distinct CDR3 sequences, with over 35% as singletons. The source material was tumor tissue. These receptors were taken from a female donor with retroperitoneal liposarcoma.

This clonotype came up once. The V call is TRBV6-5, the J call TRBJ2-1, with no clear D. The J call may be wrong; the DNA end is better matched by TRBJ2-7. Per germline, CDR1 MNHEY and CDR2 SVGAGI. CDR3 size: 13 residues. CDR3 sequence: CASSEQMEYEQYF. Written as DNA, the CDR3 is TGTGCCAGCAGTGAACAGATGGAATACGAGCAGTACTTC.

On this clonotype: The final CDR3 position lacks the conserved phenylalanine or tryptophan, pointing to a likely read error. The DNA is omitted, as the CDR3 cannot be located on it reliably, and the CDR3 follows TCRdb's listing. The rearrangement links TRBV6-8 to TRBJ2-7; TRBD1, the table's D call, was not compared with the DNA. Germline CDR1 is MNHGY and CDR2 is SAAAGT. The CDR3 is 15 residues long, ends included. The CDR3 region is CASRHRQGRYNEQFA.

V gene TRBV6-6 combines with J gene TRBJ1-6, with D perhaps TRBD1 (5 bases). Germline assignment: CDR1 MNHNY and CDR2 SVGAGI (reference sequence). The V end lost 7 bases, the J end lost 13 bases, and 26 bases lay between the germline ends. The CDR3 has 16 amino acids. CDR3 sequence (DNA): TGTGCCAGCACGCACGGGACGGGCCGAATAGGTGTCCCCCTCCACTTT. It translates to CASTHGTGRIGVPLHF.

The rearrangement uses TRBV28 and TRBJ1-4, with D hard to call. Germline V gene sequence: CDR1 MDHEN, CDR2 SYDVKM. The CDR3 runs to 16 residues. Trimming stripped 5 bases from V and 0 bases from J, with 13 bases between. The CDR3 DNA reads TGTGCCAGCAGTCCAAGAAACGTTGCAACTAATGAAAAACTGTTTTTT. This sequence encodes CASSPRNVATNEKLFF.

The J gene is TRBJ1-4, the V gene TRBV6-1; 7 bases match TRBD1. The CDR3 spans 14 residues. Germline V gene sequence: CDR1 MNHNS, CDR2 SASEGT. Unmatched junction bases numbered 8, after V lost 7 bases and J lost 6 bases. The CDR3 loop is CASTGNTGDEKLFF. The CDR3 DNA sequence: TGTGCCAGCACTGGCAACACAGGGGATGAAAAACTGTTTTTT.

This clonotype was counted a few times. The chain employs TRBV12-3 or TRBV12-4 and TRBJ2-3; 9 bases align to TRBD1. The better agreement between TRBJ2-7 and the DNA end casts doubt on the J call. The CDR3 is 15 residues long. CDR3 sequence reads: CASSSSGTGTYEQYF. In nucleotides, the CDR3 is TGTGCCAGCAGTTCCTCCGGGACAGGGACCTACGAGCAGTACTTC.

Sample share makes this clonotype medium-sized (0.01 to 0.1%). V gene TRBV7-2 combines with J gene TRBJ2-5; D may be TRBD2 (6 bases). Germline values: CDR1 SGHTA, CDR2 FQGNSA. V was clipped by 1 base and J by 11 bases, with 23 bases between them. This CDR3 region has 16 residues. This CDR3 reads CASSLVGGGSHNEQYF. In DNA form, the CDR3 reads TGTGCCAGCAGCTTAGTCGGCGGAGGGTCTCACAATGAGCAGTACTTC. Together with reference TRBV7-2 and TRBJ2-5, the CDR3 gives the full variable domain: GAGVSQSPSNKVTEKGKDVELRCDPISGHTALYWYRQSLGQGLEFLIYFQGNSAPDKSGLPSDRFSAERTGGSVSTLTIQRTQQEDSAVYLCASSLVGGGSHNEQYFGPGTRLLVL.

This clonotype was seen only a few times. The chain couples TRBV7-6 to TRBJ2-1; no clear D gene. This CDR3 is built from 12 residues. Germline V gene data show CDR1 as SGHVS and CDR2 as FNYEAQ. Trimming took 4 bases from V and 10 from J, leaving 11 bases between them. CDR3 amino acids: CASSSMGREQFF. The CDR3 DNA is TGTGCCAGCAGCTCCATGGGTCGGGAGCAGTTCTTC.

The rearrangement joins TRBV11-3 to TRBJ2-3; D ambiguous. V gave up 5 bases and J gave up 1 base, with 7 bases separating them. The CDR3 is 13 residues long. CDR1 and CDR2 (germline): SGHNT, YENEEA. In DNA form, the CDR3 reads TGTGCCAGCAGCCCGCACGGCACAGATACGCAGTATTTT. Its translation is CASSPHGTDTQYF.

This clonotype showed up just a few times. The chain uses TRBV7-3 and TRBJ2-1; D tentatively fits TRBD1 or TRBD2 (5 bases each). Germline values: CDR1 SGHTA, CDR2 FQGTGA. The CDR3 contains 15 residues. The ends were cut back, 5 bases at V and 8 bases at J, with 19 bases in the middle. The CDR3 sequence is CASSPGPIKGHEQFF. The DNA for the CDR3 is TGTGCCAGCAGCCCGGGACCGATTAAGGGACATGAGCAGTTCTTC. Complete variable domain (other parts from reference TRBV7-3 and TRBJ2-1): GAGVSQTPSNKVTEKGKYVELRCDPISGHTALYWYRQSLGQGPEFLIYFQGTGAADDSGLPNDRFFAVRPEGSVSTLKIQRTERGDSAVYLCASSPGPIKGHEQFFGPGTRLTVL.

Sample share makes this clonotype large. The chain employs TRBV6-1 and TRBJ1-2, with 12 bases identical to TRBD1. This CDR3 contains 16 residues. Germline CDR1 and CDR2: MNHNS and SASEGT. Germline trimming cut 5 bases from V and 8 bases from J; bases unmatched to any gene: 12. The CDR3 DNA sequence: TGTGCCAGCAGTTATGGGACAGGGGGCGAAAGGGCCGGCTACACCTTC. It encodes CASSYGTGGERAGYTF.

The chain is built from TRBV10-2 and TRBJ2-1, with D unresolved. The CDR3 extends over 14 amino acids. From germline, CDR1 is WSHSY and CDR2 SAAADI. V lost 5 bases and J 0 bases, leaving 8 bases between the germline ends. The CDR3 spells CASSTWGSYNEQFF. The CDR3 DNA sequence: TGCGCCAGCAGTACGTGGGGCTCCTACAATGAGCAGTTCTTC.

The chain carries TRBV10-1 and TRBJ2-1, with a weak D call TRBD1 (6 bases). The CDR3 runs 15 residues. Germline CDR1 is WNHNN and CDR2 is SYGVQD (reference sequence). V lost 6 bases, J lost 10 bases, and 22 bases lay in between. In DNA form, the CDR3 reads TGCGCCAGCAGGACATTCTGGACAGCCCGGGGAGAGCAGTTCTTC. Amino acid sequence: CASRTFWTARGEQFF.

The V call is TRBV6-5, the J call TRBJ2-7; D perhaps matches TRBD2 (6 bases). Germline CDR1 is MNHEY and CDR2 is SVGAGI. Trimming removed 0 bases at V and 3 bases at J, with 12 bases between. The CDR3 is 15 amino acids. CDR3 amino acids: CASSYSGGTHYEQYF. Here the CDR3 DNA reads TGTGCCAGCAGTTACTCGGGAGGAACCCACTACGAGCAGTACTTC.